The rows below give T cell receptor beta chains drawn from one sample of a study of identical twins. MiXCR, run by TCRdb on the 5' RACE reads, gives a single entry per CDR3 protein. The sample contains 1.5 million or so distinct CDR3 sequences, less than 40% of which appear only once. Input material: cord blood. The receptors derive from a newborn girl in good health. CDR3s include the opening cysteine and the closing phenylalanine or tryptophan. Each record gives: J gene, V gene, clone size, CDR3 protein. Expanded clones get a size class; other rows say once, few or many, or leave the size out.

J gene: TRBJ1-1
V gene: TRBV4-2
clone size: few
CDR3 protein: CASSQGQGPTLNTEAFF

J gene: TRBJ2-3
V gene: TRBV20-1
clone size: few
CDR3 protein: CSASLQGTSLGDTQYF

J gene: TRBJ1-2
V gene: TRBV27
clone size: .
CDR3 protein: CASRPNSDRGIYGYTF

J gene: TRBJ2-1
V gene: TRBV12-3/TRBV12-4
clone size: .
CDR3 protein: CASSFMGLADYNEQFF

J gene: TRBJ1-2
V gene: TRBV28
clone size: many
CDR3 protein: CASSLKRAYGYTF

J gene: TRBJ2-7
V gene: TRBV6-4
clone size: few
CDR3 protein: CASSRDSSYEKYF

J gene: TRBJ1-5
V gene: TRBV3-1
clone size: few
CDR3 protein: CASSQTTGWASNQPQHF

J gene: .
V gene: TRBV7-2
clone size: .
CDR3 protein: CASSLAKDGSYEQYF

J gene: TRBJ1-2
V gene: TRBV6-5
clone size: .
CDR3 protein: CASGLTGRFGYTF

J gene: TRBJ2-1
V gene: TRBV28
clone size: .
CDR3 protein: CASKSGGVPNEQFF

J gene: TRBJ2-7
V gene: TRBV7-9
clone size: once
CDR3 protein: CASSLRLKGNEQYF

J gene: TRBJ2-1
V gene: TRBV13
clone size: few
CDR3 protein: CASSLVGPGLAASEQFF

J gene: TRBJ2-3
V gene: TRBV7-2
clone size: .
CDR3 protein: CASSLVSGARTDTQYF

J gene: TRBJ2-3
V gene: TRBV7-2
clone size: few
CDR3 protein: CASSFHPGPADTQYF

J gene: TRBJ2-2
V gene: TRBV10-2
clone size: .
CDR3 protein: CASRQIGAGELFF

J gene: TRBJ2-1
V gene: TRBV25-1
clone size: many
CDR3 protein: CASSATPTGLAGYWGYNEQFF

J gene: TRBJ1-5
V gene: TRBV6-1
clone size: .
CDR3 protein: CASRRETNSNQPQHF

J gene: TRBJ1-2
V gene: TRBV4-2
clone size: .
CDR3 protein: CASSQDWGALRNYGYTF

J gene: TRBJ1-1
V gene: TRBV3-1
clone size: .
CDR3 protein: CASSQPGNRTNTEAFF

J gene: TRBJ1-6
V gene: TRBV6-2/TRBV6-3
clone size: few
CDR3 protein: CASSYPTADYNSPLHF

J gene: TRBJ2-3
V gene: TRBV2
clone size: few
CDR3 protein: CASSVGAMTDTQYF

J gene: TRBJ1-2
V gene: TRBV15
clone size: .
CDR3 protein: CATSFQGGSIYGYTF

J gene: TRBJ2-7
V gene: TRBV6-2/TRBV6-3
clone size: few
CDR3 protein: CASKVAHSYEQYF

J gene: TRBJ2-5
V gene: TRBV5-1
clone size: .
CDR3 protein: CASSLVGGRTDEQYF

J gene: TRBJ2-1
V gene: TRBV6-5
clone size: .
CDR3 protein: CASSYAGTSNAYNEQFF

J gene: TRBJ1-2
V gene: TRBV2
clone size: few
CDR3 protein: CASSERSSANYGYTF

J gene: TRBJ2-3
V gene: TRBV5-1
clone size: .
CDR3 protein: CASSLVVGVSTDTQYF